Listed below are T cell receptor beta chains from one sample, sequenced in a study of blood T cell repertoires in COVID-19. Clones were sequenced by immunoSEQ multiplex PCR, and TCRdb holds only the in-frame ones, with some missing. The repertoire consists of around 380,000 clones, with approximately 77% occurring once and the leading ten covering 0.85% to 1.3%. The sequenced sample consisted of peripheral blood. The receptors stem from a human donor with acute or convalescent COVID-19. The donor label of this sample is uncertain. The CDR3 runs from the conserved cysteine through the conserved F or W. The size of a clone is reported for some rows only, either as once, few or many, or as a class for expanded clones.

v_call: TRBV6-4
clone_size: once
cdr3_aa: CASSGRNEQYF

v_call: TRBV20-1
clone_size: .
cdr3_aa: CSASPFLRTEAFF

v_call: TRBV7-2
clone_size: .
cdr3_aa: CASSLASAGGVQFF

v_call: TRBV11-2
clone_size: .
cdr3_aa: CASSSRQGGTQYF

v_call: TRBV28
clone_size: .
cdr3_aa: CASRKLGTGGYEQYF

v_call: TRBV18
clone_size: .
cdr3_aa: CASSPPAGRGTEAFF

v_call: TRBV5-6
clone_size: .
cdr3_aa: CASSLRRLSPYEQYF

v_call: TRBV18
clone_size: .
cdr3_aa: CASSPGLSSYEQYF

v_call: TRBV2
clone_size: .
cdr3_aa: CASRRAGETQYF

v_call: TRBV19
clone_size: .
cdr3_aa: CASRLSGMGTDTQYF

v_call: TRBV18
clone_size: once
cdr3_aa: CASSPTDTGELFF

v_call: TRBV5-1
clone_size: .
cdr3_aa: CASSLAQGASRTEAFF

v_call: TRBV7-2
clone_size: .
cdr3_aa: CASSVTRVTEAFF

v_call: TRBV6-5
clone_size: .
cdr3_aa: CASSYSNRQGLGYTF

v_call: TRBV4-1
clone_size: .
cdr3_aa: CASSQTPMDRPVTEAFF

v_call: TRBV6-1
clone_size: .
cdr3_aa: CASSEALGGAYNEQFF

v_call: TRBV7-2
clone_size: .
cdr3_aa: CASSLGTSNFYEQYF

v_call: TRBV15
clone_size: .
cdr3_aa: CATSYFIRQYNEQFF

v_call: TRBV7-9
clone_size: .
cdr3_aa: CASRGGEDLTGELFF

v_call: TRBV15
clone_size: .
cdr3_aa: CATSPPVISAVTF

v_call: TRBV30
clone_size: .
cdr3_aa: CAWSVYGTISTDTQYF

v_call: TRBV7-9
clone_size: .
cdr3_aa: CASSPQTSGRGETQYF

v_call: TRBV3-1/TRBV3-2
clone_size: .
cdr3_aa: CASSQLRANTEAFF

v_call: TRBV30
clone_size: .
cdr3_aa: CAWSVRGTGGYGYTF

v_call: TRBV27
clone_size: .
cdr3_aa: CASRGIAEAFF

v_call: TRBV6-5
clone_size: .
cdr3_aa: CASSPAGYTNTEAFF

v_call: TRBV7-6
clone_size: .
cdr3_aa: CASSSFEGLGRAEQFF

v_call: TRBV4-2
clone_size: .
cdr3_aa: CASSQGDGQGREKLFF

v_call: TRBV29-1
clone_size: .
cdr3_aa: CSVGGENTEAFF

v_call: TRBV5-1
clone_size: .
cdr3_aa: CASTPGGNTDTQYF

v_call: TRBV12-3/TRBV12-4
clone_size: once
cdr3_aa: CASSLGGKDQYF

v_call: TRBV27
clone_size: .
cdr3_aa: CASSWRRRYLKGAESGELFF

v_call: TRBV2
clone_size: .
cdr3_aa: CASSETSGGAHEQFF

v_call: TRBV19
clone_size: .
cdr3_aa: CASSPGGGTDTQYF

v_call: TRBV28
clone_size: .
cdr3_aa: CASSLLMAYGYTF

v_call: TRBV5-1
clone_size: .
cdr3_aa: CASSSQLGTGYNEQFF

v_call: TRBV3-1/TRBV3-2
clone_size: .
cdr3_aa: CASSQGTGGEEPYTQYF

v_call: TRBV5-1
clone_size: .
cdr3_aa: CASSLWGQANSPLHF

v_call: TRBV2
clone_size: few
cdr3_aa: CASRNDSRSNQPQHF

v_call: TRBV21-1
clone_size: few
cdr3_aa: CASSTGAFF

v_call: TRBV7-9
clone_size: .
cdr3_aa: CASSYGLAGSSYEQYF

v_call: TRBV28
clone_size: .
cdr3_aa: CASSSSTGRVNYRPTQYNNEQFF

v_call: TRBV7-8
clone_size: .
cdr3_aa: CASSIRGTEAFF

v_call: TRBV5-1
clone_size: .
cdr3_aa: CASSTGRYGYTEAFF

v_call: TRBV6-5
clone_size: .
cdr3_aa: CASSTGQGWKAFF

v_call: TRBV4-2
clone_size: .
cdr3_aa: CASSQELAGADTQYF

v_call: TRBV5-4
clone_size: .
cdr3_aa: CASSYIASSYNEQFF

v_call: TRBV7-2
clone_size: .
cdr3_aa: CASSLVGAVHEQYF

v_call: TRBV6-6
clone_size: .
cdr3_aa: CASSRGGETQYF

v_call: TRBV5-1
clone_size: few
cdr3_aa: CASSSRSYNEQFF

v_call: TRBV2
clone_size: .
cdr3_aa: CASSRTGRSYNSPLHF

v_call: TRBV15
clone_size: .
cdr3_aa: CATSKAPQGLNQPQHF

v_call: TRBV7-2
clone_size: .
cdr3_aa: CASSLGEQGATEAFF

v_call: TRBV7-2
clone_size: .
cdr3_aa: CASSLARDNEQFF

v_call: TRBV4-1
clone_size: .
cdr3_aa: CASSRTRVSDTRRTHGYTF

v_call: TRBV6-1
clone_size: .
cdr3_aa: CASSEVRGGADTQYF

v_call: TRBV15
clone_size: .
cdr3_aa: CATSRGGGARETQYF

v_call: TRBV18
clone_size: .
cdr3_aa: CASSPLPGDTDGYTF

v_call: TRBV29-1
clone_size: .
cdr3_aa: CSVEVRAGDTEAFF